This TCR beta chain was identified in a study of blood T cell repertoires in COVID-19. Study as a whole: T cells, B-cell-depleted T cells, or PBMCs provided the cDNA or gDNA that served as material.

Per the authors' pipeline: Scientists estimated how many nucleated cells there were by amplifying reference gene primers. Profiled with immunoSEQ multiplex PCR; TCRdb holds only in-frame clones, not every one. V and J calls and clone size follow that table, whereas D and trimming were derived from the DNA. The sample contains tens of thousands of clones, roughly 90% of which appear only once. The length of the CDR3 is 13 residues. The V end was cut by 4 bases, the J end by 6 bases, with 11 bases between. Looked up from germline, CDR1 is SGHKS and CDR2 is YYEKEE (reference sequence). The chain recombines TRBV5-5 with TRBJ1-5, with D uncertain. The sequencing sample was made of peripheral blood. This TCR derives from a human donor in a cohort sampled during active COVID-19. This CDR3 reads CASSLWTSQPQHF. The CDR3 nucleotides are TGTGCCAGCAGCCTGTGGACTTCTCAGCCCCAGCATTTT.